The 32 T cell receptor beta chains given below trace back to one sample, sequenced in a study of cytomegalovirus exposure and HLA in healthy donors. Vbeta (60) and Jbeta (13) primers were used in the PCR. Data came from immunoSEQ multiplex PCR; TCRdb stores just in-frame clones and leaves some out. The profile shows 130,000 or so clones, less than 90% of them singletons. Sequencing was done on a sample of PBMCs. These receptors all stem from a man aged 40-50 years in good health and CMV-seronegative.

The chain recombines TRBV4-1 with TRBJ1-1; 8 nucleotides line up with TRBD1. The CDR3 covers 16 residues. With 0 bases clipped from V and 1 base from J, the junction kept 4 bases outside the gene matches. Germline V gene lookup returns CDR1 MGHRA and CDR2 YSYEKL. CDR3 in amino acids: CASSQDTGTGNTEAFF. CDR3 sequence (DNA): TGCGCCAGCAGCCAAGATACCGGGACAGGGAACACTGAAGCTTTCTTT.

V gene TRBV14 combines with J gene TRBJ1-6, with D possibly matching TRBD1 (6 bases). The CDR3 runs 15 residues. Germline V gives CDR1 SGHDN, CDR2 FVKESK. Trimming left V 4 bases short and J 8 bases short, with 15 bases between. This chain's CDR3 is CASSLIGGADSPLHF. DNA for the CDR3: TGTGCCAGCAGCCTTATCGGGGGGGCCGATTCACCCCTCCACTTT.

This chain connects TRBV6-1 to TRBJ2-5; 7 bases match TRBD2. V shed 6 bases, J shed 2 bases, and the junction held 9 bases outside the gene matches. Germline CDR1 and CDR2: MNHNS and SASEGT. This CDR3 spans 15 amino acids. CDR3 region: CASRGGSVSQETQYF. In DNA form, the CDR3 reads TGTGCCAGCAGGGGAGGGTCAGTTTCTCAAGAGACCCAGTACTTC.

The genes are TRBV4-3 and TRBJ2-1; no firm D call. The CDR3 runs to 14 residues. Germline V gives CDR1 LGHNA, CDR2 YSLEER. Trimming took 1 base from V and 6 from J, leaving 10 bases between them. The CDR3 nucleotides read TGCGCCAGCAGCCAAGGACTGGATTTCAATGAGCAGTTCTTC. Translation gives CASSQGLDFNEQFF.

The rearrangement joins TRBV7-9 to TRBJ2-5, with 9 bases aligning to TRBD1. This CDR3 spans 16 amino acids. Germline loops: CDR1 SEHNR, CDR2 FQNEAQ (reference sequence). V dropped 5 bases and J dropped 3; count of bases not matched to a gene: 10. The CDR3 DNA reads TGTGCCAGCAGCACGCCTAGGGGACAGGGAGAAGAGACCCAGTACTTC. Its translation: CASSTPRGQGEETQYF. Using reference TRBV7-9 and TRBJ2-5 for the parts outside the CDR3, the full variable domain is DTGVSQNPRHKITKRGQNVTFRCDPISEHNRLYWYRQTLGQGPEFLTYFQNEAQLEKSRLLSDRFSAERPKGSFSTLEIQRTEQGDSAMYLCASSTPRGQGEETQYFGPGTRLLVL.

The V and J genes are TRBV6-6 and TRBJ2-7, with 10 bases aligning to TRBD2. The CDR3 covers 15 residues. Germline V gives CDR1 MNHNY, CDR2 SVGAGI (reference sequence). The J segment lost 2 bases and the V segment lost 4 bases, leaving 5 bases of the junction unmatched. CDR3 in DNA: TGTGCCAGCAGTTCTTGGACTAGCGGTGCCTACGAGCAGTACTTC. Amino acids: CASSSWTSGAYEQYF.

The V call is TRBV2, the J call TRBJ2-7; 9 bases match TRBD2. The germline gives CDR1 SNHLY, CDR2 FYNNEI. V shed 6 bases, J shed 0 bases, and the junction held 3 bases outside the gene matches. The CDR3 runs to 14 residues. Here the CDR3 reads CASRREGSSYEQYF. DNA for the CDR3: TGTGCCAGCAGGCGGGAGGGGAGCTCCTACGAGCAGTACTTC.

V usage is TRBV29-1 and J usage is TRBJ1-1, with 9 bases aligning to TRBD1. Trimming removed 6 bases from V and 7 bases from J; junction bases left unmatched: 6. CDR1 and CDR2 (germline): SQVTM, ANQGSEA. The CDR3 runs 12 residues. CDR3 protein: CSVDKTGGEAFF. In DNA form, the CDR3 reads TGCAGCGTCGACAAGACAGGGGGTGAAGCTTTCTTT. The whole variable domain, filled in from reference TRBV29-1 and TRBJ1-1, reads SAVISQKPSRDICQRGTSLTIQCQVDSQVTMMFWYRQQPGQSLTLIATANQGSEATYESGFVIDKFPISRPNLTFSTLTVSNMSPEDSSIYLCSVDKTGGEAFFGQGTRLTVV.

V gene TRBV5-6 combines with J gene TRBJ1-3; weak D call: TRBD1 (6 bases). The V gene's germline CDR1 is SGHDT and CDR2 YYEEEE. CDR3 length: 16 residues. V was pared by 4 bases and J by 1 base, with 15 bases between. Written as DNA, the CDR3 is TGTGCCAGCAGCCTCCTACAGGGATTATCTGGAAACACCATATATTTT. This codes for CASSLLQGLSGNTIYF.

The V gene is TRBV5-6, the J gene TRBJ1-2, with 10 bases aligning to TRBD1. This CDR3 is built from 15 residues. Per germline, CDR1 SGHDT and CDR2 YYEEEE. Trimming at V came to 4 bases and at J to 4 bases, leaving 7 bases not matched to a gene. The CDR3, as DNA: TGTGCCAGCAGCCCCAGACAGGGGGCGGCCTATGGCTACACCTTC. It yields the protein CASSPRQGAAYGYTF. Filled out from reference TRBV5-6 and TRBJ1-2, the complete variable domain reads DAGVTQSPTHLIKTRGQQVTLRCSPKSGHDTVSWYQQALGQGPQFIFQYYEEEERQRGNFPDRFSGHQFPNYSSELNVNALLLGDSALYLCASSPRQGAAYGYTFGSGTRLTVV.

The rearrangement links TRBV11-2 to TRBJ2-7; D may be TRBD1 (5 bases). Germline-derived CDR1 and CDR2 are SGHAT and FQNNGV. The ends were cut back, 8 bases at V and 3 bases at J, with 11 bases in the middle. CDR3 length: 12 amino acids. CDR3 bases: TGTGCCAGCGGACCGACAGTCTACGAGCAGTACTTC. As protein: CASGPTVYEQYF.

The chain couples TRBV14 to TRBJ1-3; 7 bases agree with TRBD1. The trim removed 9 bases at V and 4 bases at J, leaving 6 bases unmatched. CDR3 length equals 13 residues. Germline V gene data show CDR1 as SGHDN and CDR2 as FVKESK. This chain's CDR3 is CASAGTAGNTIYF. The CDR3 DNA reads TGTGCCAGTGCCGGGACAGCCGGAAACACCATATATTTT.

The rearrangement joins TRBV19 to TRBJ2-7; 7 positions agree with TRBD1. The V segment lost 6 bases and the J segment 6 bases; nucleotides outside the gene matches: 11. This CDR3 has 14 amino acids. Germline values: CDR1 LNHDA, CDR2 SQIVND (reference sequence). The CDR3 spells CASSSTGTRGEQYF. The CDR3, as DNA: TGTGCCAGTAGCTCGACAGGGACCCGCGGCGAGCAGTACTTC.

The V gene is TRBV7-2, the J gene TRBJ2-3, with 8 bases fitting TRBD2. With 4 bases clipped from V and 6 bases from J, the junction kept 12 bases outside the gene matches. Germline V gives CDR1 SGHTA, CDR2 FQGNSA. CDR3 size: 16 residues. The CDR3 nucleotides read TGTGCCAGCAGCTCGTTCGCCGGGGGGGCATGGGATACGCAGTATTTT. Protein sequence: CASSSFAGGAWDTQYF. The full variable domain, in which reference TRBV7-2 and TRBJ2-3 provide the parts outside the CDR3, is GAGVSQSPSNKVTEKGKDVELRCDPISGHTALYWYRQSLGQGLEFLIYFQGNSAPDKSGLPSDRFSAERTGGSVSTLTIQRTQQEDSAVYLCASSSFAGGAWDTQYFGPGTRLTVL.

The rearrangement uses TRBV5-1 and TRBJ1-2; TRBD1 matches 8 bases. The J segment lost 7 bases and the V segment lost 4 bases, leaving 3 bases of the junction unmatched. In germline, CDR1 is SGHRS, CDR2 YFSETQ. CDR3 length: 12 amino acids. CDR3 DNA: TGCGCCAGCAGCGCCGGACAGGGTGGCTACACCTTC. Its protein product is CASSAGQGGYTF.

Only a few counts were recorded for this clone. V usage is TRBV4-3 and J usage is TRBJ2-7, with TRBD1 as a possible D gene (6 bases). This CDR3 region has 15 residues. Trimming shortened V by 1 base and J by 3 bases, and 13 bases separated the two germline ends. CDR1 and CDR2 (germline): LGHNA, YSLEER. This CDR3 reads CASSQADSEYYEQYF. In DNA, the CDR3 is TGCGCCAGCAGCCAAGCGGACAGTGAATACTACGAGCAGTACTTC.

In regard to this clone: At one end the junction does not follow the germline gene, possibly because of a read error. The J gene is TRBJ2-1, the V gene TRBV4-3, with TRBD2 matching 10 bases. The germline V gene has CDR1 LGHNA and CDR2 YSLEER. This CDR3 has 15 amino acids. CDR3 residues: CASSQEFSGGFEQLF. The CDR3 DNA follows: TGCGCCAGCAGCCAAGAGTTTAGCGGGGGGTTTGAGCAGCTCTTC.

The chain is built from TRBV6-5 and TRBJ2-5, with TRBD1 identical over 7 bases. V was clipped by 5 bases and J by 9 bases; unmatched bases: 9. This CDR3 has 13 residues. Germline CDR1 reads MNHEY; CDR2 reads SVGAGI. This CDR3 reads CASSTGVVAPQYF. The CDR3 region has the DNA TGTGCCAGCAGTACAGGGGTAGTGGCGCCCCAGTACTTC.

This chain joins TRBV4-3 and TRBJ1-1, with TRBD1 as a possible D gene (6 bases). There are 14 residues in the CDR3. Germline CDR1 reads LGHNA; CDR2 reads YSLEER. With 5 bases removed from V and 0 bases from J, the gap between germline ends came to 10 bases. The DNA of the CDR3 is TGCGCCAGCAGCACGCGACAGGTGAACACTGAAGCTTTCTTT. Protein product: CASSTRQVNTEAFF.

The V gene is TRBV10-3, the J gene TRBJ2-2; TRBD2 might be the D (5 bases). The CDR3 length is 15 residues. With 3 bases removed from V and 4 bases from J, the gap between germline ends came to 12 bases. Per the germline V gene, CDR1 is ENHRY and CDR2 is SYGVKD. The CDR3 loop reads CAISESRGGTGELFF. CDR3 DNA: TGTGCCATCAGTGAATCTAGAGGAGGCACCGGGGAGCTGTTTTTT.

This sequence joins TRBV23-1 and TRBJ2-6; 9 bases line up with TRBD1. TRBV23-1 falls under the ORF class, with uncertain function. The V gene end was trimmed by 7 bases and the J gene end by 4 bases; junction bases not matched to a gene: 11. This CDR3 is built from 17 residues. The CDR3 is CASTSPLTGGGANVLTF. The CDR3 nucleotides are TGCGCCAGCACCTCACCTCTCACAGGGGGCGGGGCCAACGTCCTGACTTTC.

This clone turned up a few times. The CDR3 loop reads CASSQTVNTEAFF. The CDR3 bases are TGTGCCAGCAGCCAGACAGTGAACACTGAAGCTTTCTTT. J is TRBJ1-1 and V is TRBV11-2, with D possibly TRBD1 on 5 matching bases. CDR3 size: 13 residues. V dropped 5 bases and J dropped 0 bases, with 7 bases sitting between them. CDR1 and CDR2 from the germline V gene are SGHAT and FQNNGV.

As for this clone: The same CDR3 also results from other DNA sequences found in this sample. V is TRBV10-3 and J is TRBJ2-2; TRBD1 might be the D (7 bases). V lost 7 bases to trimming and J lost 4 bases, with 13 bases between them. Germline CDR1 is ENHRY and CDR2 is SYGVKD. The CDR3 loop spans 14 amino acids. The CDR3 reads CAITGQGGTGELFF. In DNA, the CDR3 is TGTGCCATCACTGGGCAGGGGGGCACCGGGGAGCTGTTTTTT.

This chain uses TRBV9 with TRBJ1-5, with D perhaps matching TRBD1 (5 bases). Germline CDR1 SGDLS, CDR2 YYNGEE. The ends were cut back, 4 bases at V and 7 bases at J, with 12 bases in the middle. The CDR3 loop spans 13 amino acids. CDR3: CASSPGGGQPQHF. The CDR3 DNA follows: TGTGCCAGCAGCCCCGGCGGGGGGCAGCCCCAGCATTTT.

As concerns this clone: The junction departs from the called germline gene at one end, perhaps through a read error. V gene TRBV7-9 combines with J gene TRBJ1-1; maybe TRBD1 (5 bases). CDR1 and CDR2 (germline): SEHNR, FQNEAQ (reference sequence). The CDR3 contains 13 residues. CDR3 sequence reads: CSSSFGQNTEAFF. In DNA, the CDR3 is TGTTCCAGCAGCTTCGGACAGAACACTGAAGCTTTCTTT.

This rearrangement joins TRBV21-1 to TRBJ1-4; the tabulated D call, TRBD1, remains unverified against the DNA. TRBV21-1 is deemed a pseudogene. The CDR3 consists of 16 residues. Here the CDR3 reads CASSRGSRATNEKLFF. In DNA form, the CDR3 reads TGTGCCAGCAGCCGTGGCAGCAGGGCAACTAATGAAAAACTGTTTTTT.

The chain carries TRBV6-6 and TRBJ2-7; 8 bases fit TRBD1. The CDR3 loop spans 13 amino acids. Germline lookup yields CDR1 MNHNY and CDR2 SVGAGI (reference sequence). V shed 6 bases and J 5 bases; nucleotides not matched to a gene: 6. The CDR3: CASRFDRGNEQYF. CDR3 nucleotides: TGTGCCAGCAGATTCGACAGGGGAAACGAGCAGTACTTC.

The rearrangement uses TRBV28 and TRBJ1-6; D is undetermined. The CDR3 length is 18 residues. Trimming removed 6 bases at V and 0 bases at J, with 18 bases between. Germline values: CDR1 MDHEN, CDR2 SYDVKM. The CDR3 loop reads CASRILDEWSSYNSPLHF. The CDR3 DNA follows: TGTGCCAGCAGGATCTTAGACGAGTGGAGCTCCTATAATTCACCCCTCCACTTT. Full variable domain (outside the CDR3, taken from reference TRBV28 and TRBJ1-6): DVKVTQSSRYLVKRTGEKVFLECVQDMDHENMFWYRQDPGLGLRLIYFSYDVKMKEKGDIPEGYSVSREKKERFSLILESASTNQTSMYLCASRILDEWSSYNSPLHFGNGTRLTVT.

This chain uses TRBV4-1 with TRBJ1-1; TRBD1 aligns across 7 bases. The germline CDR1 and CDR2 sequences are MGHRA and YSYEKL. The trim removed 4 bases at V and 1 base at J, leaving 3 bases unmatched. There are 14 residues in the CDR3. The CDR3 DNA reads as TGCGCCAGCAGCCCCGGGACAGCGAACACTGAAGCTTTCTTT. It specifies CASSPGTANTEAFF.

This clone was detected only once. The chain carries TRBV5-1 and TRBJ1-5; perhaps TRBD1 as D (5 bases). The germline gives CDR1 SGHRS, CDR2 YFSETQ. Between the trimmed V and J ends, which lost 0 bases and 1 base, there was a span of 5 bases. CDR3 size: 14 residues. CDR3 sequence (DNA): TGCGCCAGCAGCTTGGAGGGGAGCAATCAGCCCCAGCATTTT. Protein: CASSLEGSNQPQHF.

CDR3 nucleotide sequence: TGTGCCAGCAGCCAGACAGGAGGAAACACCGGGGAGCTGTTTTTT. Residues: CASSQTGGNTGELFF. J is TRBJ2-2 and V is TRBV6-5; TRBD1 might be the D (6 bases). V lost 6 bases and J lost 2, with 13 bases in between. The CDR3 contains 15 residues. CDR1 is MNHEY, CDR2 SVGAGI, per germline.

Written as DNA, the CDR3 is TGTGCCTGGAGTAGGGGACTTGGAAACACCATATATTTT. Translated: CAWSRGLGNTIYF. The chain joins TRBV30 to TRBJ1-3; D perhaps matches TRBD1 (5 bases). V lost 2 bases and J 3 bases, leaving 8 bases between the germline ends. The CDR3 consists of 13 residues. Germline CDR1 reads GTSNPN; CDR2 reads SVGIG (reference sequence).